Listed below are T cell receptor beta chains from one sample, sequenced in a study of molecular identifiers for immune sequencing clone quantification. TCRdb re-called the PCR reads with MiXCR, one entry per CDR3 protein. The sample has more than 450,000 distinct CDR3 sequences, around 23% seen once. Material: naive CD8+ T cells from blood, with Jurkat cell RNA spiked in. The receptors here all came from a human donor in good health. Some libraries in this study had Jurkat cell RNA spiked in. The CDR3 runs from the conserved cysteine through the conserved F or W. D genes are given only for firm matches. Size is stated for part of the rows, as once, few or many counts, or as a class when the clone is expanded.

d_gene | j_gene | v_gene | len | abundance | CDR3aa | CDR3nt
NA | TRBJ1-2 | TRBV3-1 | 13 | few | CASSPGRIYGYTF | TGTGCCAGCAGCCCGGGACGGATCTATGGCTACACCTTC
NA | TRBJ1-5 | TRBV30 | 15 | few | CAWSMVGRYNQPQHF | TGTGCCTGGAGTATGGTTGGCAGATACAATCAGCCCCAGCATTTT
NA | TRBJ2-7 | TRBV5-5 | 15 | NA | CASSLKDGFSYEQYF | TGTGCCAGCAGCTTGAAGGACGGATTTTCCTACGAGCAGTACTTC
TRBD1 | TRBJ1-1 | TRBV6-6 | 15 | NA | CASSYLQGAGTEAFF | TGTGCCAGCAGTTACCTCCAGGGGGCCGGCACTGAAGCTTTCTTT
NA | TRBJ2-7 | TRBV5-5 | 12 | many | CASSFSGTELYF | TGTGCCAGCAGCTTCTCCGGGACCGAGTTGTACTTC
TRBD1 | TRBJ2-7 | TRBV29-1 | 12 | many | CSVWDRGYEQYF | TGCAGCGTTTGGGACAGGGGGTACGAGCAGTACTTC
TRBD2 | TRBJ2-1 | TRBV27 | 15 | NA | CASTRGTSGGGEQFF | TGTGCCAGCACAAGAGGGACTAGCGGGGGGGGTGAGCAGTTCTTC
NA | TRBJ1-2 | TRBV13 | 17 | few | CASSLGRGQEPRYGYTF | TGTGCCAGCAGCTTAGGCCGGGGCCAGGAGCCCAGATATGGCTACACCTTC
TRBD2 | TRBJ2-5 | TRBV4-3 | 15 | few | CASSQLAGAGQTQYF | TGCGCCAGCAGCCAACTAGCGGGGGCCGGCCAGACCCAGTACTTC
NA | TRBJ2-3 | TRBV2 | 16 | few | CASWTNGALYTDTQYF | TGTGCCAGCTGGACAAACGGGGCCCTTTACACAGATACGCAGTATTTT
NA | TRBJ2-3 | TRBV19 | 14 | few | CASSPWSLTDTQYF | TGTGCCAGTAGTCCCTGGTCCCTCACAGATACGCAGTATTTT
NA | TRBJ2-7 | TRBV7-9 | 14 | NA | CASSIPGPTYEQYF | TGTGCCAGCAGCATACCGGGACCGACCTACGAGCAGTACTTC
NA | TRBJ2-3 | TRBV19 | 12 | NA | CASSIRVDTQYF | TGTGCCAGTAGTATAAGGGTGGATACGCAGTATTTT
NA | TRBJ1-4 | TRBV6-6 | 13 | many | CASSYRSYEKLFF | TGTGCCAGCAGTTATAGGAGCTATGAAAAACTGTTTTTT
NA | TRBJ1-2 | TRBV29-1 | 12 | NA | CSVEGDEYGNTF | TGCAGCGTTGAAGGGGACGAATATGGCAACACCTTC
NA | TRBJ2-3 | TRBV11-2 | 15 | NA | CASSWVRRSTDTQYF | TGTGCCAGCAGCTGGGTGCGGCGGAGCACAGATACGCAGTATTTT
NA | TRBJ2-7 | TRBV4-1 | 17 | few | CASSQEARTGGTYEQYF | TGCGCCAGCAGCCAAGAAGCAAGAACAGGAGGGACCTACGAGCAGTACTTC
TRBD1 | TRBJ2-3 | TRBV24-1 | 16 | few | CATSSSGTENTDTQYF | TGTGCCACCAGTTCTTCCGGGACAGAAAACACAGATACGCAGTATTTT
NA | TRBJ2-1 | TRBV9 | 12 | NA | CASSVRAHEQFF | TGTGCCAGCAGCGTACGCGCCCATGAGCAGTTCTTC
NA | TRBJ2-7 | TRBV6-6 | 11 | many | CASSSADEQYF | TGTGCCAGCAGTTCAGCGGACGAGCAGTACTTC
NA | TRBJ2-7 | TRBV25-1 | 12 | many | CASSEFFYEQYF | TGTGCCAGCAGTGAATTTTTCTACGAGCAGTACTTC
NA | TRBJ1-5 | TRBV4-1 | 16 | many | CASSLPEGQSNQPQHF | TGCGCCAGCAGCCTTCCCGAGGGGCAGAGCAATCAGCCCCAGCATTTT
TRBD2 | TRBJ2-1 | TRBV13 | 21 | few | CASSSRLGTGTSGRESNEQFF | TGTGCCAGCAGCTCACGACTTGGGACCGGGACTAGCGGGAGGGAAAGCAATGAGCAGTTCTTC
TRBD1 | TRBJ1-4 | TRBV13 | 15 | NA | CASSLSSGGNEKLFF | TGTGCCAGCAGCCTTAGTTCAGGGGGAAATGAAAAACTGTTTTTT
NA | TRBJ2-7 | TRBV27 | 14 | NA | CASSFADRDYERYF | TGTGCCAGCAGTTTTGCCGACAGGGACTACGAGCGGTACTTC
TRBD2 | TRBJ2-1 | TRBV24-1 | 18 | NA | CATSEWTSGAPSYNEQFF | TGTGCCACCAGTGAGTGGACTAGCGGGGCCCCGAGTTACAATGAGCAGTTCTTC
TRBD1 | TRBJ2-7 | TRBV4-1 | 16 | NA | CASSQENRDRVYEQYF | TGCGCCAGCAGCCAGGAAAACCGGGACAGGGTCTACGAGCAGTACTTC
NA | TRBJ2-7 | TRBV7-9 | 15 | few | CASSSHSEYNYEQYF | TGTGCCAGCAGCTCCCACAGCGAATACAACTACGAGCAGTACTTC
NA | TRBJ2-4 | TRBV7-9 | 18 | NA | CASSLVSPAVTAKNIQYF | TGTGCCAGCAGCTTAGTCTCCCCCGCCGTGACAGCCAAAAACATTCAGTACTTC
TRBD1 | TRBJ1-2 | TRBV13 | 17 | few | CASSLEGTGGMVYGYTF | TGTGCCAGCAGCTTAGAAGGAACAGGGGGAATGGTCTATGGCTACACCTTC
NA | TRBJ1-1 | TRBV7-3 | 16 | NA | CASSPERQIGDTEAFF | TGTGCCAGCAGCCCTGAACGGCAGATTGGGGACACTGAAGCTTTCTTT
NA | TRBJ1-1 | TRBV20-1 | 11 | many | CSAITRGEAFF | TGCAGTGCTATTACCAGGGGCGAAGCTTTCTTT
TRBD2 | TRBJ2-1 | TRBV6-2/TRBV6-3 | 15 | few | CASSYGLAGGNEQFF | TGTGCCAGCAGTTACGGGCTAGCGGGGGGCAATGAGCAGTTCTTC
TRBD1 | TRBJ1-4 | TRBV11-2 | 14 | few | CASSYPGGIEKLFF | TGTGCCAGCAGCTACCCAGGGGGCATTGAAAAACTGTTTTTT
TRBD1 | TRBJ2-5 | TRBV25-1 | 17 | many | CASSDPVDRGVKETQYF | TGTGCCAGCAGTGATCCCGTCGACAGGGGCGTTAAGGAGACCCAGTACTTC
NA | TRBJ1-2 | TRBV10-3 | 11 | NA | CAIGRSYGCTF | TGTGCCATCGGACGTAGCTATGGCTGCACCTTC
TRBD1 | TRBJ2-7 | TRBV10-1 | 11 | NA | CASGQGHEQYF | TGCGCCAGCGGACAGGGCCACGAGCAGTACTTC
TRBD2 | TRBJ2-3 | TRBV13 | 16 | many | CASSLMASGTTDTQYF | TGTGCCAGCAGCTTAATGGCTAGCGGGACAACAGATACGCAGTATTTT
TRBD1 | TRBJ1-1 | TRBV5-4 | 15 | many | CASSLGTGMNTEAFF | TGTGCCAGCAGTTTGGGGACAGGGATGAACACTGAAGCTTTCTTT
NA | TRBJ2-7 | TRBV18 | 12 | NA | CASSPDSYEQHF | TGTGCCAGCTCACCGGATTCCTACGAGCAGCACTTC
NA | TRBJ2-5 | TRBV5-1 | 14 | few | CASSLLPGQETQYF | TGCGCCAGCAGCTTACTGCCAGGCCAAGAGACCCAGTACTTC
NA | TRBJ2-2 | TRBV24-1 | 14 | NA | CATSLRSNTGELFF | TGTGCCACCAGTCTTCGGTCGAACACCGGGGAGCTGTTTTTT
NA | TRBJ2-5 | TRBV11-2 | 14 | NA | CASSLVLGIETQYF | TGTGCCAGCAGCTTAGTTTTAGGGATAGAGACCCAGTACTTC
TRBD1 | TRBJ1-5 | TRBV6-5 | 18 | NA | CASSYRQGLVHSNQPRHF | TGTGCCAGCAGTTACAGACAGGGGCTAGTTCATAGCAATCAGCCCCGGCATTTT
TRBD2 | TRBJ2-5 | TRBV5-1 | 16 | many | CASSFSKTSGEETQYF | TGCGCCAGCAGCTTCTCAAAAACTAGCGGGGAAGAGACCCAGTACTTC